Below, one T cell receptor beta chain is given with its context. Its antigen is not known. CDR3 length: 13 residues. From germline, CDR1 is MGHRA and CDR2 YSYEKL. V lost 3 bases to trimming and J lost 4 bases, with 10 bases between them. This sample was taken from a study of T cells after yellow fever vaccination. Study results and limitations: FACS-sorted repertoires could contain abundant clonotypes contaminating from the bulk population.

One entry per CDR3 protein results from TCRdb running MiXCR on the 5' RACE reads. The table includes nearly 30,000 distinct CDR3 sequences, over 4.5% detected once. Material: CD8+ T cells sorted from PBMCs, obtained 10 days after the yellow fever booster vaccination. The receptor's source is a man aged 25-45 years who received the YFV17D yellow fever vaccine. This chain uses TRBV4-1 with TRBJ2-7; D is undetermined. The DNA of the CDR3 is TGCGCCAGCAGCCATCGTCTAGGGTACGAGCAGTACTTC. It is translated as CASSHRLGYEQYF.